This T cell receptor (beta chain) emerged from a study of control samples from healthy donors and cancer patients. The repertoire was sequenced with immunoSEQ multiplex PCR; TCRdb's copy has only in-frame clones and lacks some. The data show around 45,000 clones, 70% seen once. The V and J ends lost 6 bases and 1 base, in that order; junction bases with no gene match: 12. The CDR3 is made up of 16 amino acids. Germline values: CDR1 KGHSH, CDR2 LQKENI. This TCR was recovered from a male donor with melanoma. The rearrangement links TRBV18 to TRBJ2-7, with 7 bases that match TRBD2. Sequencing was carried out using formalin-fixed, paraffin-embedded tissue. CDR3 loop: CASSSGLDPRSYEQYF. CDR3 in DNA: TGTGCCAGCTCCTCTGGACTAGACCCAAGGTCCTACGAGCAGTACTTC. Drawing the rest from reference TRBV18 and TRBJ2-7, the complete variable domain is NAGVMQNPRHLVRRRGQEARLRCSPMKGHSHVYWYRQLPEEGLKFMVYLQKENIIDESGMPKERFSAEFPKEGPSILRIQQVVRGDSAAYFCASSSGLDPRSYEQYFGPGTRLTVT.